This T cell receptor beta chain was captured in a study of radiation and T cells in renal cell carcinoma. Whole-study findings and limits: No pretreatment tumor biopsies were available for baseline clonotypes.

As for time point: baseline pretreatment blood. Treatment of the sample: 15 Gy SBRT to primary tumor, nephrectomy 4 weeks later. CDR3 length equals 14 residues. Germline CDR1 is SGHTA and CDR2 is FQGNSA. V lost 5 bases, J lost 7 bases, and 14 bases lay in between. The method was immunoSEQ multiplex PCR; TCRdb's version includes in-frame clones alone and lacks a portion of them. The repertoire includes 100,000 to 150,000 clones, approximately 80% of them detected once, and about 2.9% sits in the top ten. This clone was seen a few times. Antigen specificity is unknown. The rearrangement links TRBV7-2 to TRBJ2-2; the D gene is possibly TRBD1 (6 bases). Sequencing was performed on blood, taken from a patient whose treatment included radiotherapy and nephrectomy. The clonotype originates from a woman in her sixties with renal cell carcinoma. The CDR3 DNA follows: TGTGCCAGCAGCCACACACAGGGAAACGGGGAGCTGTTTTTT. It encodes CASSHTQGNGELFF.